This TCR beta chain was identified in a study of T cell changes during pregnancy in multiple sclerosis. Clones were read by immunoSEQ multiplex PCR, and TCRdb kept only the in-frame ones, dropping some. The sample contains some 52,000 clones, 85% to 95% of which appear only once. CDR1 and CDR2 from the germline V gene are SGHRS and YFSETQ. The CDR3 totals 14 residues. Trimming took 2 bases from V and 5 from J; bases not matched to a gene: 4. The sample consisted of CD4+ T cells from peripheral blood mononuclear cells, taken in the third trimester of pregnancy. This receptor was obtained from a female donor with multiple sclerosis, enrolled in a pregnancy study. The chain combines TRBV5-1 with TRBJ2-7, with 10 bases lining up with TRBD1. This chain's CDR3 is CASSFDRGPNEQYF. CDR3 nucleotide sequence: TGCGCCAGCAGCTTCGACAGGGGGCCCAACGAGCAGTACTTC.